The following is a TCR beta chain sequence with its context. The antigen remains unidentified. The CDR3 length is 14 residues. V dropped 6 bases and J dropped 8 bases, with 16 bases sitting between them. Cultured CD4+ T cell DNA was sequenced using the Oncomine TCR Beta short-read assay. MiXCR, run by TCRdb on the PCR reads, gives a single entry per CDR3 protein. The data hold about 3,500 distinct CDR3 sequences, with approximately 32% observed a single time. The treatment: approximately 11-day PBMC culture with coronavirus spike peptide pools or control peptides (ViraFEST assay). The data originate from a study of vaccination and CD4 T cells after COVID-19. Background on the study: Nasal swab PCR identified SARS-CoV-2 in the convalescent patients, of whom about ten were mild and one severe. Samples taken post-COVID came a median 101 days after diagnosis, ranging from 35 to 161. Each of the control cultures got a CEFX pool, an HIV-1 Nef pool, or no peptide. Points from the study as a whole: Spike mono-reactivity was found in 304 of 307 vaccine-specific clones from convalescent patients.

Sequencing input: CD4+ T cells from blood, cultured in vitro. The clonotype comes from a human donor who had recovered from COVID-19. The chain carries TRBV12-3 or TRBV12-4 and TRBJ1-4; possible D gene TRBD1, 5 bases. The CDR3 sequence is CASSPGRGNEKLFF. Written as DNA, the CDR3 is TGTGCCAGCAGCCCGGGACGGGGGAACGAAAAACTGTTTTTT.